This record looks at one TCR beta chain sequence and its context. Original data processing: Scientists estimated how many nucleated cells there were by amplifying reference gene primers. Sequencing used immunoSEQ multiplex PCR; TCRdb keeps in-frame clones, though not all of them. V, J and clone size are those of that table, while D and trimming were read from the DNA. The repertoire includes roughly 200,000 clones, roughly 90% of them detected once, and 3.1% sits in the top ten. The sample comes from a study of blood T cell repertoires in COVID-19. Participant ages covered about 18 to 95 years across around 25 US areas. V lost 2 bases, J lost 9 bases, and 9 bases stayed unmatched. Germline CDR1 reads LGHDT; CDR2 reads YNNKEL (reference sequence). The CDR3 totals 15 residues.

The chain uses TRBV3-1 (or the pseudogene TRBV3-2) and TRBJ2-3, with 9 nucleotides matching TRBD2. This clonotype was sampled from a woman between 45 and 65 years old in a cohort exposed to, infected with or recovered from COVID-19 (not recorded which). The material sequenced was PBMCs or T cells enriched from blood (not recorded which). The CDR3: CASSQNVQRGATQYF. CDR3 nucleotides: TGTGCCAGCAGCCAAAACGTCCAGCGGGGGGCAACGCAGTATTTT.